The 26 T cell receptor beta chains below all came from one sample that was sequenced in a study of control samples from healthy donors and cancer patients. Only in-frame clones appear in the TCRdb table, and some are missing; sequencing was by immunoSEQ multiplex PCR. The table records 100,000 to 150,000 clones, about 90% of them present only once. The sequenced material came from PBMCs. These receptors were obtained from a man over 45 with head and neck cancer.

The chain employs TRBV6-6 and TRBJ2-3; a possible D gene is TRBD1 (5 bases). The CDR3 is made up of 14 amino acids. The germline V and J ends were trimmed by 6 bases and 2 bases, with 12 bases remaining between them. Germline CDR1 MNHNY, CDR2 SVGAGI (reference sequence). In DNA, the CDR3 is TGTGCCAGCAGCCCTCTAGGGGCCACAGATACGCAGTATTTT. It is translated as CASSPLGATDTQYF.

This chain connects TRBV28 to TRBJ2-3, with D hard to call. CDR1 is MDHEN and CDR2 is SYDVKM in the germline V gene. This CDR3 is 14 amino acids long. The germline V and J ends were trimmed by 6 bases and 2 bases, with 12 bases remaining between them. The CDR3 sequence is CASSLTYTTDTQYF. CDR3 sequence (DNA): TGTGCCAGCAGCCTTACCTATACCACAGATACGCAGTATTTT. Complete variable domain (other parts from reference TRBV28 and TRBJ2-3): DVKVTQSSRYLVKRTGEKVFLECVQDMDHENMFWYRQDPGLGLRLIYFSYDVKMKEKGDIPEGYSVSREKKERFSLILESASTNQTSMYLCASSLTYTTDTQYFGPGTRLTVL.

This chain uses TRBV4-1 with TRBJ1-2; a possible D gene is TRBD1 (5 bases). Germline V lookup: CDR1 MGHRA, CDR2 YSYEKL. The CDR3 sequence is 15 residues long. Trimming took 0 bases from V and 2 from J, leaving 10 bases between them. CDR3 nucleotide sequence: TGCGCCAGCAGCCAAGATTGGGGCACAAACTATGGCTACACCTTC. Encoded protein: CASSQDWGTNYGYTF.

As to this clone: Different DNA sequences within this sample yield the same CDR3. The V gene is TRBV3-1 (or the pseudogene TRBV3-2), the J gene TRBJ2-1; perhaps TRBD2 as D (6 bases). V lost 0 bases and J 0 bases, leaving 12 bases between the germline ends. The CDR3 has 17 residues. Germline V lookup: CDR1 LGHDT, CDR2 YNNKEL (reference sequence). Written as DNA, the CDR3 is TGTGCCAGCAGCCAAGATGGAGGGCTAGGCTCCTACAATGAGCAGTTCTTC. Its protein is CASSQDGGLGSYNEQFF.

This clone has just one count. The chain couples TRBV27 to TRBJ2-7, with D possibly matching TRBD1 (6 bases). Germline CDR1 and CDR2: MNHEY and SMNVEV (reference sequence). This CDR3 comprises 18 residues. V lost 6 bases to trimming and J lost 0 bases, with 24 bases between them. In DNA form, the CDR3 reads TGTGCCAGCAGCCCCTCCAAAGGTGGGCAGGGGAGCTCCTACGAGCAGTACTTC. It encodes CASSPSKGGQGSSYEQYF.

The chain has TRBV7-9 and TRBJ2-1, with D possibly TRBD2 on 7 matching bases. This CDR3 spans 19 amino acids. Trimming left V 3 bases short and J 0 bases short, with 21 bases between. Germline V gene data show CDR1 as SEHNR and CDR2 as FQNEAQ (reference sequence). CDR3 bases: TGTGCCAGCAGCTTCCAAGGGGGGGCTAGCCTGAGCTCCTACAATGAGCAGTTCTTC. Translated: CASSFQGGASLSSYNEQFF. The full variable domain, its missing parts supplied by reference TRBV7-9 and TRBJ2-1, is DTGVSQNPRHKITKRGQNVTFRCDPISEHNRLYWYRQTLGQGPEFLTYFQNEAQLEKSRLLSDRFSAERPKGSFSTLEIQRTEQGDSAMYLCASSFQGGASLSSYNEQFFGPGTRLTVL.

The rearrangement joins TRBV28 to TRBJ2-6; D not resolved. This CDR3 has 16 residues. V was trimmed by 4 bases and J by 4 bases, leaving 14 bases between them. CDR1 is MDHEN, CDR2 SYDVKM, per germline. The CDR3 coding sequence is TGTGCCAGCAGTTCTACGGTCGGTCCCGGGGCCAACGTCCTGACTTTC. This translates into CASSSTVGPGANVLTF.

This clone was seen only a few times. The genes are TRBV4-1 and TRBJ2-7; 7 positions match TRBD2. With V trimmed by 4 bases and J by 0 bases, 6 bases remained unmatched. The CDR3 covers 15 residues. CDR1 MGHRA and CDR2 YSYEKL come from the germline V gene. CDR3 in DNA: TGCGCCAGCAGCCGAGAGGGAGGGAGCTCCTACGAGCAGTACTTC. As protein: CASSREGGSSYEQYF.

This chain joins TRBV10-3 and TRBJ1-2; maybe TRBD1 (5 bases). Trimming removed 1 base from V and 4 bases from J, with 13 bases in between. This CDR3 comprises 15 residues. The germline gives CDR1 ENHRY, CDR2 SYGVKD. The CDR3 DNA sequence: TGTGCCATCAGTGAGTATGCAGGGCTCGCCTATGGCTACACCTTC. It translates to CAISEYAGLAYGYTF.

This chain links TRBV2 with TRBJ1-5; D perhaps matches TRBD1 (6 bases). V was clipped by 4 bases and J by 7 bases, with 11 bases between them. CDR3 size: 13 residues. Per germline, CDR1 SNHLY and CDR2 FYNNEI. CDR3 loop: CASSGSGAQPQHF. In nucleotides, the CDR3 is TGTGCCAGCAGTGGGTCAGGGGCCCAGCCCCAGCATTTT.

This clone was seen a single time. Other nucleotide sequences from this sample produce the same CDR3. The CDR3 nucleotides are TGCGCCAGCAGCCTGCGGCAGGGCGTTAATGAAAAACTGTTTTTT. Protein product: CASSLRQGVNEKLFF. This chain joins TRBV5-1 and TRBJ1-4; TRBD1 is a possible D gene (5 bases). Trimming took 4 bases from V and 4 from J, leaving 14 bases between them. Germline-derived CDR1 and CDR2 are SGHRS and YFSETQ. The CDR3 is 15 amino acids.

This rearrangement joins TRBV19 to TRBJ1-2; possibly TRBD1 for D (6 bases). CDR1 and CDR2 from the germline V gene are LNHDA and SQIVND (reference sequence). Trimming shortened V by 8 bases and J by 5 bases, and 9 bases separated the two germline ends. This CDR3 has 11 residues. CDR3 sequence (DNA): TGTGCCAGTGCCCAGGGGTATGGCTACACCTTC. Protein product: CASAQGYGYTF.

The DNA of the CDR3 is TGTGCCAGCAGCTTAGGGGCGGGAGGGCCCGTCAATGAGCAGTTCTTC. The encoded protein is CASSLGAGGPVNEQFF. The gene calls are TRBV7-9 and TRBJ2-1; 9 positions agree with TRBD2. Germline V CDR1 and CDR2: SEHNR, FQNEAQ (reference sequence). This CDR3 comprises 16 residues. The V segment lost 1 base and the J segment 6 bases; nucleotides outside the gene matches: 7.

The genes are TRBV24-1 and TRBJ2-1, with a tentative D call TRBD1 (6 bases). Deletions cut 5 bases from V and 1 base from J, with 11 bases between. The CDR3 is 15 residues long. CDR1 and CDR2 (germline): KGHDR, SFDVKD. CDR3 residues: CATSVSDRSYNEQFF. CDR3 coding DNA: TGTGCCACCAGTGTCTCGGACAGATCCTACAATGAGCAGTTCTTC.

This chain uses TRBV19 with TRBJ1-2; D possibly corresponds to TRBD1 (5 bases). Trimming left V 7 bases short and J 8 bases short, with 17 bases between. The length of the CDR3 is 13 residues. Germline assignment: CDR1 LNHDA and CDR2 SQIVND (reference sequence). The CDR3 nucleotides are TGTGCCAGTACAGCCGGGACGGTGCCCGGCTACACCTTC. It translates to CASTAGTVPGYTF.

The rearrangement links TRBV5-1 to TRBJ2-1, with 8 bases aligning to TRBD1. The germline V gene has CDR1 SGHRS and CDR2 YFSETQ. Trimming cost V 4 bases and J 8 bases; bases outside gene matches: 5. CDR3 length: 13 amino acids. The CDR3 DNA is TGCGCCAGCAGCCTAGGACAGGGTGATGAGCAGTTCTTC. This gives the protein CASSLGQGDEQFF.

J is TRBJ1-6 and V is TRBV5-6, with 9 bases fitting TRBD1. V gave up 3 bases and J gave up 12 bases; unmatched junction bases: 7. The CDR3 has 14 amino acids. Germline values: CDR1 SGHDT, CDR2 YYEEEE. The CDR3 nucleotides are TGTGCCAGCAGCTCACAGGGGGCCGGGGTACCCCTCCACTTT. As protein: CASSSQGAGVPLHF.

The chain has TRBV9 and TRBJ2-1, with TRBD2 as a possible D gene (6 bases). The germline gives CDR1 SGDLS, CDR2 YYNGEE. The V end lost 7 bases, the J end lost 1 base, and 15 bases lay between the germline ends. The CDR3 loop spans 15 amino acids. This CDR3 reads CASRHPGSSYNEQFF. CDR3 coding DNA: TGTGCCAGCCGACACCCCGGGAGTTCCTACAATGAGCAGTTCTTC.

The chain recombines TRBV10-3 with TRBJ1-4; 9 positions match TRBD1. CDR1 is ENHRY and CDR2 is SYGVKD in the germline V gene. The CDR3 runs to 12 residues. With 9 bases clipped from V and 7 bases from J, the junction kept 3 bases outside the gene matches. As DNA, the CDR3 is TGTGCCATAGGGACAGGGCGTGAAAAACTGTTTTTT. The encoded protein is CAIGTGREKLFF.

Only one count was recorded for this clone. This chain connects TRBV30 to TRBJ2-1; 8 positions match TRBD2. This CDR3 is 14 amino acids long. V dropped 0 bases and J dropped 8; count of bases not matched to a gene: 6. Germline V gives CDR1 GTSNPN, CDR2 SVGIG (reference sequence). CDR3 amino acids: CAWSVGRGGDEQFF. The CDR3 bases are TGTGCCTGGAGTGTAGGTCGGGGGGGCGATGAGCAGTTCTTC.

The chain recombines TRBV28 with TRBJ2-7, with 9 bases lining up with TRBD2. V was clipped by 5 bases and J by 6 bases; unmatched bases: 8. This CDR3 has 14 residues. From germline, CDR1 is MDHEN and CDR2 SYDVKM. The CDR3 protein is CASSPPAGGSEQYF. CDR3 bases: TGTGCCAGCAGTCCCCCAGCGGGAGGAAGCGAGCAGTACTTC.

The CDR3 DNA follows: TGCGCCAGCAGTCTAGCGGGGGCAGATACGCAGTATTTT. It is translated as CASSLAGADTQYF. The rearrangement uses TRBV10-2 and TRBJ2-3; TRBD2 aligns across 10 bases. In germline, CDR1 is WSHSY, CDR2 SAAADI. V dropped 5 bases and J dropped 4; count of bases not matched to a gene: 0. The CDR3 spans 13 residues.

V gene TRBV6-1 combines with J gene TRBJ2-1, with 9 bases aligning to TRBD1. The CDR3 covers 15 residues. Germline V CDR1 and CDR2: MNHNS, SASEGT. The J segment lost 7 bases and the V segment lost 3 bases, leaving 7 bases of the junction unmatched. Written as DNA, the CDR3 is TGTGCCAGCAGTGATTGGACAGGGGTGAGGAATGAGCAGTTCTTC. It encodes CASSDWTGVRNEQFF.

This chain connects TRBV4-1 to TRBJ2-1; a weak D match, TRBD1 (6 bases). Trimming stripped 0 bases from V and 2 bases from J, with 11 bases between. The germline CDR1 and CDR2 sequences are MGHRA and YSYEKL. The CDR3 sequence is 16 residues long. CDR3 bases: TGCGCCAGCAGCCAAGAAGCCGGGACACCCTACAATGAGCAGTTCTTC. Translated, it gives CASSQEAGTPYNEQFF.

The V call is TRBV7-2, the J call TRBJ2-1, with 13 nucleotides matching TRBD2. The V gene end was trimmed by 5 bases and the J gene end by 8 bases; junction bases not matched to a gene: 6. The CDR3 length is 15 residues. The germline gives CDR1 SGHTA, CDR2 FQGNSA. This CDR3 is CASSHGLAGVYEQFF. The DNA of the CDR3 is TGTGCCAGCAGCCATGGACTAGCGGGGGTTTATGAGCAGTTCTTC.

The V and J genes are TRBV6-6 and TRBJ1-1, with 7 nucleotides matching TRBD1. Trimming at V came to 6 bases and at J to 5 bases, leaving 9 bases not matched to a gene. The CDR3 consists of 14 residues. Germline-derived CDR1 and CDR2 are MNHNY and SVGAGI (reference sequence). The CDR3 sequence: CASRYTGAVTEAFF. CDR3 DNA sequence: TGTGCCAGCAGGTATACAGGGGCCGTTACTGAAGCTTTCTTT.